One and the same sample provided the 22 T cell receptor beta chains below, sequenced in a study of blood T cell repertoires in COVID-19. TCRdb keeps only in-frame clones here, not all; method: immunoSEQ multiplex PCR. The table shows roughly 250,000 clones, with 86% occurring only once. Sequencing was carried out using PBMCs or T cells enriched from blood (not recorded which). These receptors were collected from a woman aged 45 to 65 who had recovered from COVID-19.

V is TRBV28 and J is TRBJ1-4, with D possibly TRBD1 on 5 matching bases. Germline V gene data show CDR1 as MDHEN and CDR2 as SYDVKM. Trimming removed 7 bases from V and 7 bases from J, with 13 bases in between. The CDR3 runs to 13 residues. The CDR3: CASKAGLVEKLFF. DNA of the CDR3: TGTGCCAGCAAGGCAGGGTTGGTTGAAAAACTGTTTTTT.

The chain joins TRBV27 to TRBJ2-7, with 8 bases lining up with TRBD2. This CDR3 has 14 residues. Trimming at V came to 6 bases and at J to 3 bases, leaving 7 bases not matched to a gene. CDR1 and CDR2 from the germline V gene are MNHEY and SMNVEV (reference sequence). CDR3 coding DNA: TGTGCCAGCAGCACCGGGACTAGTGTCTACGAGCAGTACTTC. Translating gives CASSTGTSVYEQYF.

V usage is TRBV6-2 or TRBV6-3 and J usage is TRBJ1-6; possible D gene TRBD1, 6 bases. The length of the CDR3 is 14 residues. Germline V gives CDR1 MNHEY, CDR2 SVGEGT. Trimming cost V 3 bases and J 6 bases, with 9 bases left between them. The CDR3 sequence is CASSYGQFNSPLHF. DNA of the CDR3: TGTGCCAGCAGTTATGGACAGTTTAATTCACCCCTCCACTTT.

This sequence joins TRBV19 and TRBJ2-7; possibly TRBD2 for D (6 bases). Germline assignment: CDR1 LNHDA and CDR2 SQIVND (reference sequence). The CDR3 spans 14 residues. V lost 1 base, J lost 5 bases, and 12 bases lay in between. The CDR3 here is CASSIAGVINEQYF. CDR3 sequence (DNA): TGTGCCAGTAGTATAGCGGGAGTTATTAACGAGCAGTACTTC.

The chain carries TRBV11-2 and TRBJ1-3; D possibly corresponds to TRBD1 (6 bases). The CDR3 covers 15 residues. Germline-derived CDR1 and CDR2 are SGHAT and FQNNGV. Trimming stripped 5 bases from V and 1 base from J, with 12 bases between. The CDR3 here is CASSPPGVSGNTIYF. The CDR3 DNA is TGTGCCAGCAGCCCTCCAGGGGTTTCTGGAAACACCATATATTTT. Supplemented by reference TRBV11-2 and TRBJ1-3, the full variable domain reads EAGVAQSPRYKIIEKRQSVAFWCNPISGHATLYWYQQILGQGPKLLIQFQNNGVVDDSQLPKDRFSAERLKGVDSTLKIQPAKLEDSAVYLCASSPPGVSGNTIYFGEGSWLTVV.

The CDR3 nucleotides are TGTGCCAGCAGCGTAATAACCGGGACTAGTTCTGGGGCCAACGTCCTGACTTTC. This encodes CASSVITGTSSGANVLTF. This chain links TRBV9 with TRBJ2-6, with 8 bases fitting TRBD2. Trimming at V came to 1 base and at J to 1 base, leaving 7 bases not matched to a gene. The CDR3 length is 18 residues. CDR1 and CDR2 (germline): SGDLS, YYNGEE.

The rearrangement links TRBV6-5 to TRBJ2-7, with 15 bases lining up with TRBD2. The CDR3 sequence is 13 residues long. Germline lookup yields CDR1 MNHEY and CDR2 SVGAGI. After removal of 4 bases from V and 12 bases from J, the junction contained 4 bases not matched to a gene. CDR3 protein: CASSSGLAGGRYF. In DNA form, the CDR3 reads TGTGCCAGCAGTTCGGGACTAGCGGGAGGTCGGTACTTC.

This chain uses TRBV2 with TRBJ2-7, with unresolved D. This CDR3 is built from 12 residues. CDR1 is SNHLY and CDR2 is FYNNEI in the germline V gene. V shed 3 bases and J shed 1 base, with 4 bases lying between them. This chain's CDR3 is CASSEASYEQYF. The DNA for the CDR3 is TGTGCCAGCAGTGAGGCTTCCTACGAGCAGTACTTC. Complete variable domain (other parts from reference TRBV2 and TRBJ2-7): EPEVTQTPSHQVTQMGQEVILRCVPISNHLYFYWYRQILGQKVEFLVSFYNNEISEKSEIFDDQFSVERPDGSNFTLKIRSTKLEDSAMYFCASSEASYEQYFGPGTRLTVT.

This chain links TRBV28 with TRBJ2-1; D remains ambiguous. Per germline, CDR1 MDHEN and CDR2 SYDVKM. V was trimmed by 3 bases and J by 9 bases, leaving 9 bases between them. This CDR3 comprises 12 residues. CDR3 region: CASSLAPREQFF. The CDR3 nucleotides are TGTGCCAGCAGTTTGGCCCCCCGTGAGCAGTTCTTC.

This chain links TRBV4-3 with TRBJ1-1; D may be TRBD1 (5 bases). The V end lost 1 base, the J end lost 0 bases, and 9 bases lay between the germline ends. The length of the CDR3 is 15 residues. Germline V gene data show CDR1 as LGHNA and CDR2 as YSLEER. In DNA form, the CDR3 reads TGCGCCAGCAGCCAAGGTACAGGCGTGAACACTGAAGCTTTCTTT. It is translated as CASSQGTGVNTEAFF.

The CDR3 sequence: CASSEAGPEQYF. The CDR3 bases are TGTGCCAGCAGTGAGGCGGGGCCCGAGCAGTACTTC. The V and J genes are TRBV2 and TRBJ2-7; TRBD2 might be the D (6 bases). Trimming left V 3 bases short and J 6 bases short, with 9 bases between. Germline V CDR1 and CDR2: SNHLY, FYNNEI. This CDR3 contains 12 residues.

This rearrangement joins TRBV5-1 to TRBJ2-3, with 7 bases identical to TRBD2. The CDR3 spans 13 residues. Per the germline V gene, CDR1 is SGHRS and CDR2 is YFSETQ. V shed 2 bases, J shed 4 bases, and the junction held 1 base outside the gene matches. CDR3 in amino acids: CASSLLAPDTQYF. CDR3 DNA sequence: TGCGCCAGCAGCTTACTAGCGCCAGATACGCAGTATTTT.

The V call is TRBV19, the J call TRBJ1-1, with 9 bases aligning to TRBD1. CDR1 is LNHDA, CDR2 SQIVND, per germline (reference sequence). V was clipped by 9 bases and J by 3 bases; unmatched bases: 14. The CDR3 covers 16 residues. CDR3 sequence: CASTPLTGGWDTEAFF. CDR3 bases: TGTGCCAGCACACCCTTGACAGGGGGATGGGACACTGAAGCTTTCTTT.

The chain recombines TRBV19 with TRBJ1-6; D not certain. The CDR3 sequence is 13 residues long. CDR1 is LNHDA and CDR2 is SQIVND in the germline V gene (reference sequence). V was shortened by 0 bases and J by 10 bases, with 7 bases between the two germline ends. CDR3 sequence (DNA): TGTGCCAGTAGTATAGATCCGCGGTCACCCCTCCACTTT. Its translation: CASSIDPRSPLHF.

For the CDR3, the DNA is TGCGCCAGCAGTGCGCCGGGACAGGGGTCAGATACGCAGTATTTT. It yields the protein CASSAPGQGSDTQYF. This rearrangement joins TRBV10-2 to TRBJ2-3; TRBD1 matches 10 bases. The CDR3 covers 15 residues. Germline CDR1 reads WSHSY; CDR2 reads SAAADI. V shed 4 bases and J 4 bases; nucleotides not matched to a gene: 5.

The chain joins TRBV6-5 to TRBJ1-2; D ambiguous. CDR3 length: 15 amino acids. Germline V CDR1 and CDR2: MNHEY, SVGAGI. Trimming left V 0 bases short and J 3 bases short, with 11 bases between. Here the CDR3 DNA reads TGTGCCAGCAGTTACTCGAAGAACGGAGACTATGGCTACACCTTC. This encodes CASSYSKNGDYGYTF.

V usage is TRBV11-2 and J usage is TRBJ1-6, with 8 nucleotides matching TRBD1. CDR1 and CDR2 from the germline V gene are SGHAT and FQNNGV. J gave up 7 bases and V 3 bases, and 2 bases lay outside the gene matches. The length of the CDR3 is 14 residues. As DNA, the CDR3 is TGTGCCAGCAGCTTTGACAGGGGAAATTCACCCCTCCACTTT. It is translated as CASSFDRGNSPLHF.

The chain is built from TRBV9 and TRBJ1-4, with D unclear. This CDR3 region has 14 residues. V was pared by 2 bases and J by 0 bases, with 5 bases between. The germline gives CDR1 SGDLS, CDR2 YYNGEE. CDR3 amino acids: CASSVEATNEKLFF. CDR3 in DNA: TGTGCCAGCAGCGTTGAGGCAACTAATGAAAAACTGTTTTTT.

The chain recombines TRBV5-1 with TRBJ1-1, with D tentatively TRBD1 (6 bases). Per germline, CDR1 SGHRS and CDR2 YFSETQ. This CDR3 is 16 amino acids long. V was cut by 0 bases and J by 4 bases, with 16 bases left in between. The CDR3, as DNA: TGCGCCAGCAGCTTGGAATGGGGGCGCAGATCCACTGAAGCTTTCTTT. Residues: CASSLEWGRRSTEAFF.

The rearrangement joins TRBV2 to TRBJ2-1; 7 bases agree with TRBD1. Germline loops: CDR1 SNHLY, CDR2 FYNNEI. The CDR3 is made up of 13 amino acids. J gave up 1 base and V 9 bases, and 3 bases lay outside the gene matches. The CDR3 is CASGGQSYNEQFF. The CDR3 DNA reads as TGTGCCAGTGGGGGACAGTCCTACAATGAGCAGTTCTTC.

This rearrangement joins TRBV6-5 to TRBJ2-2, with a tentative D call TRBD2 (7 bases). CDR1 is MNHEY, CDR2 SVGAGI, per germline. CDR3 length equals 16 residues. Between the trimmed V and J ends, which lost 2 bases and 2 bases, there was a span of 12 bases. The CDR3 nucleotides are TGTGCCAGCAGTTACGGAGGGGGGGGAAACACCGGGGAGCTGTTTTTT. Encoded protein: CASSYGGGGNTGELFF.

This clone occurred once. The CDR3 DNA reads as TGTGCCAGCAGCTCCCAACACAGGGGAGTCCGTGAAAAACTGTTTTTT. This codes for CASSSQHRGVREKLFF. This chain uses TRBV7-2 with TRBJ1-4; TRBD1 matches at 7 bases. This CDR3 region has 16 residues. V trimming: 4 bases; J trimming: 7 bases; junction bases outside the gene matches: 12. The germline V gene encodes CDR1 SGHTA and CDR2 FQGNSA. Full variable domain (missing parts from reference TRBV7-2 and TRBJ1-4): GAGVSQSPSNKVTEKGKDVELRCDPISGHTALYWYRQSLGQGLEFLIYFQGNSAPDKSGLPSDRFSAERTGGSVSTLTIQRTQQEDSAVYLCASSSQHRGVREKLFFGSGTQLSVL.